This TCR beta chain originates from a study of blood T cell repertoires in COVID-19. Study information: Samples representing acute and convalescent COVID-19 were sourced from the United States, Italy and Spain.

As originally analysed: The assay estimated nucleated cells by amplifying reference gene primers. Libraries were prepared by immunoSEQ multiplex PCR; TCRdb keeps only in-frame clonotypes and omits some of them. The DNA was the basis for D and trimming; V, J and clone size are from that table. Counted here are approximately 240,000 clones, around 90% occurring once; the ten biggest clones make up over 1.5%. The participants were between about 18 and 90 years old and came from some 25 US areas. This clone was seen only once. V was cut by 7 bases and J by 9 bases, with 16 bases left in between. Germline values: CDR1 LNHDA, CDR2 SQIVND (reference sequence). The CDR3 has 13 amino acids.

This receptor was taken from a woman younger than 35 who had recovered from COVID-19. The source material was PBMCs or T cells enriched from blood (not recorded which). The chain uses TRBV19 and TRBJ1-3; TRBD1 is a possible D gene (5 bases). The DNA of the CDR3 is TGTGCCAGTACCCCTGCGGGGCCGCGCACCATATATTTT. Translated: CASTPAGPRTIYF. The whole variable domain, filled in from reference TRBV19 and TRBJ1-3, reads DGGITQSPKYLFRKEGQNVTLSCEQNLNHDAMYWYRQDPGQGLRLIYYSQIVNDFQKGDIAEGYSVSREKKESFPLTVTSAQKNPTAFYLCASTPAGPRTIYFGEGSWLTVV.